The sequence of this T cell receptor (beta chain) was determined in a study of blood T cell repertoires in COVID-19 (TCRdb year 2020). Regarding the complete study: The collaborator samples originated in the United States, Italy and Spain and spanned the acute and convalescent phases of COVID-19. The material from the prospective study consisted of cDNA or gDNA derived from T cells, B-cell-depleted T cells, or PBMCs. The dataset comprised deeply sampled blood TCRbeta repertoires from subjects exposed to, actively infected with, or recovered from COVID-19. The repertoires were released in a freely available public database meant as a resource for research on the immune response to SARS-CoV-2. Samples were obtained from the ongoing ImmuneRACE study (first 160 participants) and from over 1,000 subjects provided by 6 global collaborators. A de-identified subject ID, COVID-19 status, age in years and sex were almost always included in the sample metadata. Where HLA class I and class II types were available, the types were taken from metadata supplied by the sample provider, not from assay-based typing.

CDR1 KGHSH and CDR2 LQKENI are derived from the germline V gene. V is cut by 2 bases and J by 2 bases, and the space between the germline ends is 19 bases. The CDR3, from cysteine to phenylalanine, totals 18 residues. Here the CDR3 DNA is all that survives: 54 bases in frame from base 1. Collaborating institutions collected whole blood in K2EDTA tubes following their own protocols. For TCRbeta analysis, collaborators shipped samples as frozen whole blood, isolated PBMCs, or DNA extracted from either of those sample types. TCRbeta CDR3 regions were amplified from genomic DNA by means of the immunoSEQ Assay, a bias-controlled multiplex PCR. In the source study's methods: Within the assay, amplification of reference gene primers was used to estimate how many nucleated cells each sample contained. To quantify the absolute abundance of each unique TCRbeta CDR3 rearrangement, sequence reads were collapsed and filtered. For each sample, productive Simpson clonality was calculated by taking the square root of Simpson's diversity index across productive rearrangements. Imported from immuneACCESS, the table was reduced by TCRdb to in-frame sequences with V and J called. These copies leave out some clones; in studies compared against another copy, an unresolved V gene accounts for under half, and the cause of the remainder is not known. V, J and clone size are taken as reported in that table, and D and trimming were inferred from the DNA itself. In all, the sample holds around 380,000 clones, and approximately 77% of those were seen once. The ten largest clonotypes hold 1.1% of the sample.

In regard to this clone: Its antigen is currently not known. No base-level quality is on record; no much larger clone is a single base apart.

Points the paper makes about the study in general: The amount of clinical and demographic metadata varied by source and participant and was provided uncurated.

The receptor's source is a human donor with acute or convalescent COVID-19. The donor label of this sample is uncertain. Sample: peripheral blood. The chain is assembled from TRBV18 and TRBJ1-3, with no reliable assignment of the D segment. The nucleotides read TGTGCCAGCTCACCAACAAGAACCACAACACAAACTGGAAACACCATATATTTT. This translates into CASSPTRTTTQTGNTIYF.